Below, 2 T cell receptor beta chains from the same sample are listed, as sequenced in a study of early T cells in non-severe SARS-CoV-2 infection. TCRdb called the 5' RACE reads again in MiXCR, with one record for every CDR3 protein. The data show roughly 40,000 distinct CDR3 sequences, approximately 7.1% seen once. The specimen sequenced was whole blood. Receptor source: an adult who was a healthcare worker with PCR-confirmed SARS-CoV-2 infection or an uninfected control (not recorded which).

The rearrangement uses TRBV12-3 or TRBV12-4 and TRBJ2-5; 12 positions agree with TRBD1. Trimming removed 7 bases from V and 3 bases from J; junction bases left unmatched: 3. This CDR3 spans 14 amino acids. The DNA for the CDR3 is TGTGCCAGCACCGGGACAGGGGGCGAAGAGACCCAGTACTTC. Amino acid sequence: CASTGTGGEETQYF.

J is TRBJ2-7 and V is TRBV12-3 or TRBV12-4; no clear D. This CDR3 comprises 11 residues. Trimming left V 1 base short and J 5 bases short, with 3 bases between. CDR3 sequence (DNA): TGTGCCAGCAGTTTAGAAGACGAGCAGTACTTC. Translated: CASSLEDEQYF.